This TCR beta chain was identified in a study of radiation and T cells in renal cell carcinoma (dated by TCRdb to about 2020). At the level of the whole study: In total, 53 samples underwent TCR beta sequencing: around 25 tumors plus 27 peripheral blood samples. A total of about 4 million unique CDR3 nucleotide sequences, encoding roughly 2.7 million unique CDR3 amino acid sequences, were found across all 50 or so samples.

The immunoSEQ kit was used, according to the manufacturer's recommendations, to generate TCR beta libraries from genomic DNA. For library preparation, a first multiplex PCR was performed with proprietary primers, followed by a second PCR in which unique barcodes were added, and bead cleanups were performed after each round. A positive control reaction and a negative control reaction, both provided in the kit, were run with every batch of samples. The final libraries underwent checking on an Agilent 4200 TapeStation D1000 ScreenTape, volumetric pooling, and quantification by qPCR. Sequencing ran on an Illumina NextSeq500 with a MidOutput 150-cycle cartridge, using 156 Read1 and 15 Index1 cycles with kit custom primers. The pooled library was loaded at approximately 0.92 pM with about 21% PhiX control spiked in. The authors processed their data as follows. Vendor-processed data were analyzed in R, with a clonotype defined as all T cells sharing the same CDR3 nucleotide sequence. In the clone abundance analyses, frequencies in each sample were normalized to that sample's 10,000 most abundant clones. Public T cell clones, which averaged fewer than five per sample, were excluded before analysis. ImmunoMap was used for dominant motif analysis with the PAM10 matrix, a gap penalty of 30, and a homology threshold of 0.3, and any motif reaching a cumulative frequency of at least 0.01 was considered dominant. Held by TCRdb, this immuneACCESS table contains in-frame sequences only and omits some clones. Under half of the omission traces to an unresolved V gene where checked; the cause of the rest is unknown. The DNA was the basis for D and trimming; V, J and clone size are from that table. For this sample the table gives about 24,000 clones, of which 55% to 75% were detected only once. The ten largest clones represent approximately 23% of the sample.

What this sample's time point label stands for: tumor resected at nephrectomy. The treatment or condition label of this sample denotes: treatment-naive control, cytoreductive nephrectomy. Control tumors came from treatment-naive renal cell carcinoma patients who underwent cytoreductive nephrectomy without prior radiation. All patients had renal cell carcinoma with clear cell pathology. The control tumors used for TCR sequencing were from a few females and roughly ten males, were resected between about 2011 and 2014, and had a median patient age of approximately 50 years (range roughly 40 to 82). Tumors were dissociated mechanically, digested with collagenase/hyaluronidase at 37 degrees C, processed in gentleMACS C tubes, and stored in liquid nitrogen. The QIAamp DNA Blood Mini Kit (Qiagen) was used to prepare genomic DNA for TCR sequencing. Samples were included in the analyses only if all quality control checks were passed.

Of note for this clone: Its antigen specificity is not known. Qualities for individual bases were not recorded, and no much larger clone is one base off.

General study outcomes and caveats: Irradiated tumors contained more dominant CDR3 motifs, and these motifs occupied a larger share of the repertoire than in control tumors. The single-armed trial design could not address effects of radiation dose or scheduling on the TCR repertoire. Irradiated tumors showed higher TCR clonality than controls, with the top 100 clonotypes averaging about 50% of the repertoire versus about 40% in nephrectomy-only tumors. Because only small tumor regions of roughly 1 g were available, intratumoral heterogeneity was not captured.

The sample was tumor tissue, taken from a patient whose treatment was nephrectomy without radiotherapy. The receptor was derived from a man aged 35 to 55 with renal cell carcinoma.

The CDR3 region has the sequence CASSDPARRPDTEAFF. The DNA is as follows: TGCGCCAGCAGTGACCCCGCGAGACGCCCTGACACTGAAGCTTTCTTT. This receptor chain uses TRBV10-2 and TRBJ1-1; the D gene cannot be named for sure. From a lookup of the germline V gene, CDR1 and CDR2 are WSHSY and SAAADI. V and J lose 3 bases and 3 bases, and a span of 17 bases separates them. The CDR3 numbers 16 residues from cysteine through phenylalanine. Only the CDR3 DNA stays, 48 bases, in frame from base 1.